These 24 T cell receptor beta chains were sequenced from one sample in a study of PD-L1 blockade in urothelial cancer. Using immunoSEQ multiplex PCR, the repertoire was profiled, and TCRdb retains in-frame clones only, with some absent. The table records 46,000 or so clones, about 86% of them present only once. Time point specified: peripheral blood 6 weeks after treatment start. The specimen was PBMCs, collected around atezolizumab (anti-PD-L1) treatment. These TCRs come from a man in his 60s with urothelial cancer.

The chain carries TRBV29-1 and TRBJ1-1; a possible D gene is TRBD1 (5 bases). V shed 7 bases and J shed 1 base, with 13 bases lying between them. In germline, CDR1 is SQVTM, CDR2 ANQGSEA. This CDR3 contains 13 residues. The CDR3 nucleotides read TGCAGCGCAGCCGCGGGACCGAACACTGAAGCTTTCTTT. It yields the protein CSAAAGPNTEAFF.

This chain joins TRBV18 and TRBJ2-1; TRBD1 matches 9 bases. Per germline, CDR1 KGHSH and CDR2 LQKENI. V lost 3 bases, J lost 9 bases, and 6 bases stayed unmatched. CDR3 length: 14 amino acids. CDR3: CASSPFTGGGEQFF. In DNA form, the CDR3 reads TGTGCCAGCTCACCCTTTACAGGGGGCGGTGAGCAGTTCTTC.

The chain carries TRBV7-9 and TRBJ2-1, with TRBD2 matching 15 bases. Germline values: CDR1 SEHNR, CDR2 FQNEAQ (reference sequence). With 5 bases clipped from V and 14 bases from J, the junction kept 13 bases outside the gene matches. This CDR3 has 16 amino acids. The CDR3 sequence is CASSELGGLAGGLEFF. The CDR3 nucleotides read TGTGCCAGCAGCGAACTTGGGGGACTAGCGGGGGGATTGGAGTTCTTC.

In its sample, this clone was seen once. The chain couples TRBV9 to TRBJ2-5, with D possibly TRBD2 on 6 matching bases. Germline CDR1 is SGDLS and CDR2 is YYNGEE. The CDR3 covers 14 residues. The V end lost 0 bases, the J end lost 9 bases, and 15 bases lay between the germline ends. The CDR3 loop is CASSVALQPGAQYF. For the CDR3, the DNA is TGTGCCAGCAGCGTAGCTCTACAGCCGGGGGCCCAGTACTTC. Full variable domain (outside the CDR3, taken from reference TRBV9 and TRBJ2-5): DSGVTQTPKHLITATGQRVTLRCSPRSGDLSVYWYQQSLDQGLQFLIQYYNGEERAKGNILERFSAQQFPDLHSELNLSSLELGDSALYFCASSVALQPGAQYFGPGTRLLVL.

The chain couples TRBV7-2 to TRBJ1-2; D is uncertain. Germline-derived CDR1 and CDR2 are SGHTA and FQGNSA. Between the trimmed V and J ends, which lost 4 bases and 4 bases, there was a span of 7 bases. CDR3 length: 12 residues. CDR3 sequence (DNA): TGTGCCAGCAGCTCTACGGTCTATGGCTACACCTTC. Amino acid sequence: CASSSTVYGYTF.

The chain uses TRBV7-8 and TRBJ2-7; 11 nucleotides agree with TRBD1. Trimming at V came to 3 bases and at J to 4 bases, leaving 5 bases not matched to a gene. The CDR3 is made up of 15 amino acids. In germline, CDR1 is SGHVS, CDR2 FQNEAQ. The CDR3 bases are TGTGCCAGCAGCTTTCGGACAGGGGGCACGTACGAGCAGTACTTC. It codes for CASSFRTGGTYEQYF.

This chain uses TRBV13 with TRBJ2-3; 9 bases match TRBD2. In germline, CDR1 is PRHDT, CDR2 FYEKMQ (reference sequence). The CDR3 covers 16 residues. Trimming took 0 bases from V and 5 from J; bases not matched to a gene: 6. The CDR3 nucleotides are TGTGCCAGCAGCTTAGGTGTCCTAGCGGGGAGAGATACGCAGTATTTT. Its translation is CASSLGVLAGRDTQYF.

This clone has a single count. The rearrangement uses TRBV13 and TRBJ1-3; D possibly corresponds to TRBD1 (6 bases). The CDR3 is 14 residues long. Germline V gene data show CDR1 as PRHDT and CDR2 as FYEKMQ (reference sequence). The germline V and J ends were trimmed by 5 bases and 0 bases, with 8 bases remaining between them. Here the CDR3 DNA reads TGTGCCAGCAGCCCACAGGGCTCTGGAAACACCATATATTTT. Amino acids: CASSPQGSGNTIYF.

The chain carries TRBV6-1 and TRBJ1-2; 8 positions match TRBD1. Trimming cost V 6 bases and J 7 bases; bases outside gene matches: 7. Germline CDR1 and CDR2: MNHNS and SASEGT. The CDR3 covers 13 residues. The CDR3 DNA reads TGTGCCAGCAGGTATCAGGGGGCGCGTGGCTACACCTTC. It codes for CASRYQGARGYTF.

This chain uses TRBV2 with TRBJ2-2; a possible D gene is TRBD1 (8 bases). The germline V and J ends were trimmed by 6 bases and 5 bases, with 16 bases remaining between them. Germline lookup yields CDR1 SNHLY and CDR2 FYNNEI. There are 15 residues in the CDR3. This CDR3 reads CASRSRGRETGELFF. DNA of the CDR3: TGTGCCAGCAGGAGCAGGGGGCGGGAGACCGGGGAGCTGTTTTTT. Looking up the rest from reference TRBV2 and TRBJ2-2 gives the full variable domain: EPEVTQTPSHQVTQMGQEVILRCVPISNHLYFYWYRQILGQKVEFLVSFYNNEISEKSEIFDDQFSVERPDGSNFTLKIRSTKLEDSAMYFCASRSRGRETGELFFGEGSRLTVL.

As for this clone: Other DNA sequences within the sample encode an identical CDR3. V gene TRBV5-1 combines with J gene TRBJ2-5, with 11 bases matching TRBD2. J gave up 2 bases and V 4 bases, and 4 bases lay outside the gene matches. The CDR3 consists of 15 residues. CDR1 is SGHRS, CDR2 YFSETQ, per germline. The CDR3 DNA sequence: TGCGCCAGCAGCCCAAGACTAGCGGGACAAGAGACCCAGTACTTC. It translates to CASSPRLAGQETQYF. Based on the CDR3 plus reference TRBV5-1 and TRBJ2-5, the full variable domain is KAGVTQTPRYLIKTRGQQVTLSCSPISGHRSVSWYQQTPGQGLQFLFEYFSETQRNKGNFPGRFSGRQFSNSRSEMNVSTLELGDSALYLCASSPRLAGQETQYFGPGTRLLVL.

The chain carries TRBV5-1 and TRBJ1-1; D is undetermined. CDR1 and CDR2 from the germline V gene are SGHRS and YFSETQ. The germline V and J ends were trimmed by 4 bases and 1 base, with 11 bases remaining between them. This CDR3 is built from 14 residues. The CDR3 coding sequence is TGCGCCAGCAGCACGACAAAACCGAACACTGAAGCTTTCTTT. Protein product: CASSTTKPNTEAFF.

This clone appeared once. The DNA of the CDR3 is TGTGCCAGCAGCTCTTGGGAGGAGCAGTATTTT. Translation gives CASSSWEEQYF. The chain is built from TRBV5-4 and TRBJ2-3; perhaps TRBD2 as D (6 bases). The CDR3 is 11 residues long. Per the germline V gene, CDR1 is SGHNT and CDR2 is YYREEE (reference sequence). Trimming removed 3 bases at V and 11 bases at J, with 10 bases between.

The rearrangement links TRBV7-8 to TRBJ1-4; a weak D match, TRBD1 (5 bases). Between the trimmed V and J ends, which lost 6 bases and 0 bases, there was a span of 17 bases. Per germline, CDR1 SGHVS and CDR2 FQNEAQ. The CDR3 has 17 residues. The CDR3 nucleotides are TGTGCCAGCAGATACTCCAGGGCTACTGCAACTAATGAAAAACTGTTTTTT. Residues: CASRYSRATATNEKLFF.

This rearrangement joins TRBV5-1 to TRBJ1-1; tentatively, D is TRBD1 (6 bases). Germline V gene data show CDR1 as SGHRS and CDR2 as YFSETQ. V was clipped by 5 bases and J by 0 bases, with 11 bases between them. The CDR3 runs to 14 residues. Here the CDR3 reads CASRAGTMNTEAFF. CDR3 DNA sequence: TGCGCCAGCAGAGCCGGGACAATGAACACTGAAGCTTTCTTT.

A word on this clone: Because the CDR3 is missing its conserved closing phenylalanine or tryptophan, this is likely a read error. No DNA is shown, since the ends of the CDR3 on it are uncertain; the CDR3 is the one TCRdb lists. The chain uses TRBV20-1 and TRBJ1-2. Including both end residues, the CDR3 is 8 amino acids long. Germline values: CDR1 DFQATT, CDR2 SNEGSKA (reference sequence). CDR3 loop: CSAGGDAV.

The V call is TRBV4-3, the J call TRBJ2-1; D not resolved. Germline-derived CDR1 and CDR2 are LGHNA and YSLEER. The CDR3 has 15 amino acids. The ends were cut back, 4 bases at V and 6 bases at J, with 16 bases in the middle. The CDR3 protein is CASSLRHGSGNEQFF. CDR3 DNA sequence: TGCGCCAGCAGCCTTAGACATGGCTCAGGCAATGAGCAGTTCTTC.

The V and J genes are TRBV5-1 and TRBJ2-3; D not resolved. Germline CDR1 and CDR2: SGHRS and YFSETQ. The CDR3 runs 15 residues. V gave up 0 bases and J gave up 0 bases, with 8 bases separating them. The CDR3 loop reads CASSLDSTSTDTQYF. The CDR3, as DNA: TGCGCCAGCAGCTTGGATTCGACTAGCACAGATACGCAGTATTTT.

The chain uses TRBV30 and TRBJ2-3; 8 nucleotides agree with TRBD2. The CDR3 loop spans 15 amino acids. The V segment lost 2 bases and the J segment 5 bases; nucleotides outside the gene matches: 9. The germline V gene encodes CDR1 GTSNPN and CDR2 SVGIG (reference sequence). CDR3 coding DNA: TGTGCCTGGAGTAGGGGCGGGGGGCCCGAAGATACGCAGTATTTT. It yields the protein CAWSRGGGPEDTQYF.

The chain's CDR3 is CASSYAPSGQETQYF. The CDR3 nucleotides read TGTGCCAGCAGCTATGCCCCAAGCGGGCAAGAGACCCAGTACTTC. This chain connects TRBV7-2 to TRBJ2-5; maybe TRBD2 (6 bases). V was trimmed by 4 bases and J by 2 bases, leaving 14 bases between them. Germline lookup yields CDR1 SGHTA and CDR2 FQGNSA. This CDR3 is built from 15 residues.

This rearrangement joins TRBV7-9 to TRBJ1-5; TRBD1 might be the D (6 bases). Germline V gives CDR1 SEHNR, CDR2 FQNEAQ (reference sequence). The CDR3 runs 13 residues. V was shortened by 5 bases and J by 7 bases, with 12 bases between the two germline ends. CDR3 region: CASSRDGTQPQHF. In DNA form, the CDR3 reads TGTGCCAGCAGCCGGGACGGGACACAGCCCCAGCATTTT.

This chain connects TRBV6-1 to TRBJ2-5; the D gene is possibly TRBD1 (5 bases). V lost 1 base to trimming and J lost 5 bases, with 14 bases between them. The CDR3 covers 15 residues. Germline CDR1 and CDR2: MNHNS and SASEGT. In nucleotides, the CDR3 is TGTGCCAGCAGTGAAGGTCAGGGTACCCTGGAGACCCAGTACTTC. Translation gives CASSEGQGTLETQYF.

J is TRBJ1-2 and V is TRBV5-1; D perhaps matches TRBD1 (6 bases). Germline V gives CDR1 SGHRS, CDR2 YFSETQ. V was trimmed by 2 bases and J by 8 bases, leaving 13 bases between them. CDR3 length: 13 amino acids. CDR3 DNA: TGCGCCAGCAGCTTAGGCCAGGGGAAGGGCTACACCTTC. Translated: CASSLGQGKGYTF.

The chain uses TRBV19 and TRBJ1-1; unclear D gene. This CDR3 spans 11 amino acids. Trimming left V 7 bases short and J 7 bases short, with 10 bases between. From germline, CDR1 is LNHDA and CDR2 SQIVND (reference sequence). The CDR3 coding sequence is TGTGCCAGTATAGACGACAATGAAGCTTTCTTT. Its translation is CASIDDNEAFF. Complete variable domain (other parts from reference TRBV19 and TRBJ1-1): DGGITQSPKYLFRKEGQNVTLSCEQNLNHDAMYWYRQDPGQGLRLIYYSQIVNDFQKGDIAEGYSVSREKKESFPLTVTSAQKNPTAFYLCASIDDNEAFFGQGTRLTVV.